This TCR beta chain was obtained from a study of CD8+ T cells in alopecia areata. General study results and limits: Clonality exceeded that of normal scalp in lesional scalp, most notably in alopecia totalis/universalis. Only a single nonresponder existed, so baseline CD8+ expansion links stay unclear.

A few counts support this clone. Its antigen is not known. One end of the junction does not line up with germline, which may come from a read error. Sequencing templates came from extracted RNA that was reverse transcribed into cDNA. Method: immunoSEQ multiplex PCR; TCRdb's copy keeps in-frame clones and lacks some. Of around 300,000 clones listed, around 64% were seen once; the top ten hold about 0.93%. Regarding treatment: oral pan-JAK inhibitor, 5-10 mg twice daily. Those with alopecia areata gave lesional scalp punch biopsies and peripheral blood. CD4+ and CD8+ T cells were sorted from PBMCs stained for CD3, CD4 and CD8. The CDR3 is made up of 15 amino acids. Germline CDR1 reads KGHSH; CDR2 reads LQKENI.

The clonotype comes from a human donor with alopecia areata. The material sequenced was CD4+ T cells sorted from blood, taken at approximately week 51, from a patient treated with tofacitinib. This chain uses TRBV18 with TRBJ2-7; 9 bases align to TRBD1. The CDR3: CASSPPTGGVNEQYF. In DNA form, the CDR3 reads TGTGCCAGCTCGCCACCGACAGGGGGGGTTAACGAGCAGTACTTC.